This TCR beta chain stems from a study of cytomegalovirus exposure and HLA in healthy donors (dated by TCRdb to about 2017). A note on the overall study: According to an earlier analysis of several hundred of the donors, about 190 million T cells yielded 90 million to 130 million unique TCR beta sequences and approximately 300 Gb of sequence data. Because of strong linkage in the cohort, 4 to 6 DR-DQ haplotypes were treated as single units for association and clustering. Typing coverage varied by locus: roughly 629-640 donors for A, B, C, DRB1 and DQB1; roughly 500 for DQA1; 606 for DPA1; 450 to 480 for DPB1. Rather than using new phenotypic data, the later analysis identified candidate immune exposures from TCR beta sequences and from how often those sequences occurred across donors. Among a few hundred genotyped donors of the cohort, an average of around 240,000 unique TCR beta nucleotide sequences were sequenced per donor, roughly a sixth of them non-productive. The study combined high-throughput TCR immunosequencing, statistical association of individual TCRs with disease status, and machine learning to predict cytomegalovirus infection status. A later analysis re-analyzed previously published TCR beta repertoires from 500 to 700 donors and added high-resolution HLA genotyping to study TCR occurrence patterns. Every discovery cohort repertoire had been produced on one sequencing platform. An early release that covered fewer than 800 HLA-typed donors contained about 300 gigabases of sequencing data and 75 million to 100 million unique TCR sequences. In a later genetic analysis, genome-wide SNP genotypes for 398 of the 666 donors were used, and that subset was treated as a discovery cohort. Along with the approximately 700-subject first cohort, a separate validation cohort of more than 90 different subjects was used. Among the roughly 390 genotyped donors, around 81% belonged to the genetic ancestry cluster associated with self-reported Caucasian donors. Alongside the repertoire data, information on donor age, sex, ethnicity and CMV serostatus was compiled. In an earlier analysis of more than 550 of the donors, high-throughput TCR beta sequencing was used to judge whether each TCR beta V gene segment behaved as functional or pseudogenic. Using immunosequencing, the study profiled T cell repertoires from 500 to 800 subjects and related those repertoires to cytomegalovirus serostatus. The study aimed to test whether cataloging public T cell receptors could reveal signatures of past pathogen exposure. Both class I and class II loci were covered by HLA typing, at four-digit resolution.

The library was obtained by the immunoSEQ multiplex PCR assay. For the multiplex PCR, a mixture combining 60 forward primers for TCR Vbeta segments and 13 reverse primers for TCR Jbeta segments was used. The CDR3 region of rearranged TCR beta genes was amplified from genomic DNA with a multiplex PCR assay. The amplified TCR beta libraries were sequenced on the Illumina HiSeq System as 87-base-pair reads. As for how the authors treated the data: A later analysis tallied tens of millions of unique TCR beta chains across the 640 or so repertoires, and around 10 million of those chains were shared by two or more donors. Raw reads were error-corrected and collapsed into unique sequences by a nearest-neighbor algorithm in which closely related sequences were merged to remove PCR and sequencing errors. V, D and J gene segments were assigned by aligning CDR3 sequences to IMGT reference sequences. For a sequence to be retained, a match of at least six nucleotides was required to both a V gene segment and a J gene segment. Rearrangements were called productive when the CDR3 lacked stop codons and stayed in frame with V and J; all others were non-productive. Following IMGT convention, CDR3 was defined as the stretch from the second conserved V-encoded cysteine up to the conserved J-encoded phenylalanine. The earlier analysis of about 610 of the donors excluded sequences that lacked an unambiguous match to a single V gene segment. In an earlier analysis of about 590 of the donors, a V segment was called functional when productive rearrangements were above 56.7%, and segregating when the standard deviation between donors exceeded 5%. A statistical classification framework was built for diagnosing cytomegalovirus status from the catalog of TCR beta chain sequences. In a later analysis, TCR nucleotide sequences were compared against IMGT/GENE-DB human TR gene sequences so that V and J genes could be assigned. In a later analysis, CDR3 sequences and most-parsimonious VDJ recombination scenarios were assigned using the TCRdist pipeline. In a later analysis, every TCR beta chain was defined by the combination of its CDR3 amino acid sequence and its V-gene family, and reads without a unique V-gene family were dropped. A later analysis removed over 500 highly shared, low-generation-probability nucleotide sequences to deal with suspected cross-contamination and a sequencing artifact. In a later analysis, a clonal expansion index for each public chain was calculated from normalized within-repertoire ranks of inferred template counts. In a later analysis, generation probabilities were computed with a VDJ recombination model fitted to out-of-frame rearrangements, and the resulting probabilities were checked against IGoR. In a later analysis, TCR-TCR, TCR-HLA and TCR-CMV co-occurrence was scored with hypergeometric tests, and a repertoire-size bias correction was applied to TCR pairs. To estimate false discovery rates, a later analysis permuted the HLA or CMV assignments 20 times. A later analysis grouped co-occurring TCRs with DBSCAN, adding TCRdist sequence similarity when clustering within HLA-allele-positive subsets. For co-occurrence clustering, repertoires with fewer than 30,000 or more than 120,000 public chains were excluded, along with about five repertoires with anomalous nucleotide sharing. TCRdb took this table from immuneACCESS and kept in-frame rearrangements with V and J called. Such tables lack part of the clones; where checked against another copy, unresolved V genes explain under half of the gap, and the rest is unexplained. That table furnishes V, J and clone size, whereas the DNA furnished D and trimming. This sample holds about 92,000 clones; almost 85% were observed only once. Clones ranked in the top ten supply 5.6% of the sample.

The cohort consisted of 600 to 750 healthy bone marrow donors. All cohort members were sampled while nominally healthy, although unrecorded immune exposures were likely present. The donor was CMV seropositive and was included in the group of 300 or so seropositive cohort members. A peripheral blood sample was collected from each donor, and TCR beta sequencing was performed on peripheral blood mononuclear cells. Genomic DNA extraction from the blood cell samples was performed with the Qiagen DNeasy Blood Extraction Kit. Beyond this particular receptor, the publication reports: Most TCR sequences were observed very rarely across donors, whereas some public TCRs were present in many individuals. A further reported finding was that TCR beta sequences accurately predicted the HLA-A and HLA-B alleles for most subjects in the first cohort. Several of the top co-occurrence clusters appeared to be linked to parvovirus B19, influenza, CMV and Epstein-Barr virus, according to a later analysis. It was suggested by the authors that the approach could potentially be generalized to other disease states and immunological phenotypes. Because HLA typing was unavailable for some donors at each locus, only the typed subset was used in association tests. In a later genetic analysis, fewer N-insertions in productive TCRs were reported among donors in an Asian-associated ancestry cluster than the roughly 700-donor mean. Linkage disequilibrium might explain the correlated functional status among segregating V segments, but an unknown experimental factor could not be excluded. The presence/absence analyses assumed that sequencing depth was roughly uniform across donors, and that assumption may not be true. Cytomegalovirus status was reported to be diagnosed by the classifier with high specificity and sensitivity in both the original and validation cohorts. In a later analysis, most CMV-associated TCR beta chains were found to appear HLA-restricted, with HLA associations seemingly driven largely by CMV exposure. In vitro tests confirmed that a few of the cytomegalovirus-associated TCR beta chains recognize cytomegalovirus antigens. Some IMGT-functional V segments, including TRBV6-2 and TRBV6-3, could not be distinguished by the 87-base-pair reads and were therefore excluded. When HLA alleles, especially DR and DQ, strongly co-occurred, TCR associations were difficult to assign to individual alleles. According to a later analysis, TCR association rates differed among HLA loci, with DRB1 alleles showing the most associated TCRs and HLA-C alleles showing the fewest. An association between a missense DCLRE1C variant and V-gene and J-gene trimming of TCR beta chains was found in a later genetic analysis and replicated in an independent cohort. At a false discovery rate of 0.05, a later analysis linked around 15,000 TCR beta sequences to specific HLA alleles. A later analysis found that HLA-associated TCR beta chains were more clonally expanded and had lower generation probabilities than equally common non-associated chains. The study gave a list of about 150 TCR beta chains associated with cytomegalovirus. An earlier analysis of around 600 of the donors showed that most TCR beta V segments appeared in productive rearrangements either about 87% or about 30% of the time, which broadly matched IMGT annotations. A cluster of highly shared sequence variants was judged likely to represent a technical artifact of the sequencing pipeline. Because counts were too low, about 17 rarely observed V segments, including chromosome 9 orphons, were excluded from the earlier analysis of around 590 of the donors. For the cohort, immune exposure information was limited to CMV serostatus. The cohort was sequenced for TCR beta chains only, and without alpha or paired-chain data the features that could be detected were limited.

The CDR3 sequence holds 16 residues, the cysteine and phenylalanine included. The only DNA kept is the CDR3, 48 bases in frame from the first base. CDR1 and CDR2, looked up from the germline V gene (reference sequence), are SEHNR and FQNEAQ. A distance of 12 bases separates the germline ends of V and J, which lose 0 bases and 3 bases respectively. Notes on this clone: Its antigen is currently not known. No qualities accompany the bases; no much larger clone lies one base away.

The sequence joins TRBV7-9 to TRBJ1-5; TRBD1 is possibly the D segment (6 matching bases). The clonotype originates from a woman under 30 in good health and CMV-seropositive. Material: PBMCs. CDR3 sequence: CASSLANTGNNQPQHF. In nucleotides, the sequence is TGTGCCAGCAGCTTAGCTAATACAGGGAACAATCAGCCCCAGCATTTT.